These T cell receptor beta chains were read from a single sample in a study of tumor-infiltrating lymphocytes in primary liver carcinoma. TCRdb reprocessed the multiplex PCR reads via MiXCR and lists one record per CDR3 protein. Of around 29,000 distinct CDR3 sequences in the sample, roughly 77% were seen once. Sequencing was done on a sample of liver tumor tissue from sampling region 3. These receptors were collected from a woman under 40 with primary liver carcinoma and hepatitis B virus infection. Each CDR3 is given with its conserved first and last residue. A D gene is named only where the DNA matches it firmly. Size values are once, few and many counts, or a class for expanded clones, and some rows have none.

V: TRBV11-1
J: TRBJ2-7
size: .
D: .
DNA: TGTGCCAGCAGCCCTCGGACAGCAGGACAACGCGAGCAGTGTTTC
CDR3: CASSPRTAGQREQCF

V: TRBV6-1
J: TRBJ2-7
size: .
D: TRBD2
DNA: TGTGCCAGCAGTGAAGAGACTAGCAGGAGTTGTGAGCAGTACTTC
CDR3: CASSEETSRSCEQYF

V: TRBV6-5
J: TRBJ2-7
size: .
D: .
DNA: TGTGTCAGCAGTTTCAAGGACAGTAGCTCCTACGAACAGTACTTC
CDR3: CVSSFKDSSSYEQYF

V: TRBV6-5
J: TRBJ1-5
size: .
D: .
DNA: TGTGCCAGCACCTTGGTGCAGCGAAATCGATTACAGCCCCAGCATTTT
CDR3: CASTLVQRNRLQPQHF

V: TRBV11-2
J: TRBJ1-1
size: .
D: TRBD1
DNA: TGTGCCAGCAGCGCTCGGGACAGGGGGCGTAAGGGGTGGAGTAACAGTGAAGCTTTCTTT
CDR3: CASSARDRGRKGWSNSEAFF

V: TRBV6-6
J: TRBJ1-5
size: few
D: TRBD1
DNA: TGTGCCAGCAGGGGCACCAAACAGGGGCTGAATCAGCCCCGGCATTTT
CDR3: CASRGTKQGLNQPRHF

V: TRBV4-1
J: TRBJ2-2
size: many
D: TRBD2
DNA: TGCGCAAGCAGCCAAGACCCTAAGCGGGGGGCGATTGGGGAGCTATTTTTT
CDR3: CASSQDPKRGAIGELFF

V: TRBV11-2
J: TRBJ2-1
size: .
D: .
DNA: TGTGTCGGCAGGGAGGGAGGGACATCCTCCTACAATGAGCAGTTCTTC
CDR3: CVGREGGTSSYNEQFF

V: TRBV29-1
J: TRBJ2-1
size: many
D: TRBD1
DNA: TGCAGCGTTCAAACCGGGACAGGGGACGACAATGAGCAGTTCTTC
CDR3: CSVQTGTGDDNEQFF

V: TRBV29-1
J: TRBJ2-1
size: .
D: TRBD2
DNA: TGCAATGTCTCAAGACTGGCTGCCCTAGCGGGAGGTGGGAATGAGCAGTTCTTC
CDR3: CNVSRLAALAGGGNEQFF

V: TRBV11-2
J: TRBJ2-3
size: .
D: TRBD1
DNA: TGTACCAGTGGCCGGACGCGACAGGGAAGGGGAGATACGCAGTATTTT
CDR3: CTSGRTRQGRGDTQYF

V: TRBV11-2
J: TRBJ2-5
size: .
D: TRBD2
DNA: TGTGTCAGCAGCCAAACTCCTAGCGGGAGGAAAGAGACCCAGTACTTC
CDR3: CVSSQTPSGRKETQYF

V: TRBV29-1
J: TRBJ2-3
size: once
D: .
DNA: TGCAGTATAGGTCGGATCACAGATACACAGTATTTT
CDR3: CSIGRITDTQYF

V: TRBV28
J: TRBJ2-7
size: .
D: .
DNA: TGTGACAGCAGTCTTGGCTCGGGGCAGTCGAGCTCCTACGAGCAGTACTTC
CDR3: CDSSLGSGQSSSYEQYF

V: TRBV6-2/TRBV6-3
J: TRBJ2-1
size: few
D: .
DNA: TGTGCCAGCAGTTGGGGTGGCGATGAGCAGTTCTTC
CDR3: CASSWGGDEQFF

V: TRBV11-2
J: TRBJ2-3
size: .
D: TRBD2
DNA: TGTGCCAGCAGCTTCGGACTAGGACGCAGAGATACACAGTATTTT
CDR3: CASSFGLGRRDTQYF

V: TRBV29-1
J: TRBJ2-3
size: many
D: .
DNA: TGCAGCGTTGGGGCCGACAGCAGAGATACGCAGTATTTT
CDR3: CSVGADSRDTQYF

V: TRBV10-3
J: TRBJ2-5
size: many
D: TRBD2
DNA: TGTGCCATCAGTCTTAGCGGGAAGGGTGAGACCCAGTACTTC
CDR3: CAISLSGKGETQYF

V: TRBV6-1
J: TRBJ1-1
size: .
D: TRBD1
DNA: TGTGCCAACGATTTATGGACAGGGATGAACACTGAAGGTTTCTTT
CDR3: CANDLWTGMNTEGFF

V: TRBV11-3
J: TRBJ2-1
size: .
D: .
DNA: TGTGACAGCAGCTTAGACGGGAACAATGGGCAGTTCTTC
CDR3: CDSSLDGNNGQFF

V: TRBV29-1
J: TRBJ2-2
size: .
D: TRBD2
DNA: TGCAGCGTTTCAACGGGACTAGTACCCGGGGGGCTGTTTTTT
CDR3: CSVSTGLVPGGLFF

V: TRBV11-2
J: TRBJ1-4
size: .
D: .
DNA: TGTGCCAGCAGGACCTGGGGCGGAAAACTGTTTTTT
CDR3: CASRTWGGKLFF

V: TRBV29-1
J: TRBJ1-1
size: .
D: TRBD1
DNA: TGCAGCCCTATGCTGATCCGAACAGGGGCGAACACTGAAGCTTTCTTT
CDR3: CSPMLIRTGANTEAFF

V: TRBV6-6
J: TRBJ1-2
size: .
D: .
DNA: TGTGCCAGCAGTACCGATGCGGCGCAGACCGTGTACTATAGCTATACCTTC
CDR3: CASSTDAAQTVYYSYTF

V: TRBV7-9
J: TRBJ2-1
size: .
D: .
DNA: TGTGCCAGCAGCTTAGAGAGTGAGAGGGCCCCCTACAATGAGCAGTTCTTC
CDR3: CASSLESERAPYNEQFF

V: TRBV28
J: TRBJ2-7
size: .
D: TRBD2
DNA: TGTGCCAACAGTTTTTTGGGACTAGCGGGAGCTCGCGAGCAGTACTTC
CDR3: CANSFLGLAGAREQYF

V: TRBV10-3
J: TRBJ1-1
size: .
D: .
DNA: TGTGCCATTAGCACCGGGACACCGCTGAACACTGAAGCTCTCTTT
CDR3: CAISTGTPLNTEALF

V: TRBV11-2
J: TRBJ2-7
size: .
D: .
DNA: TGTGCTAGCAGCATCACAGGAGGGGGCACTTGGACCTACGAGCAATACTTC
CDR3: CASSITGGGTWTYEQYF

V: TRBV11-2
J: TRBJ1-2
size: .
D: TRBD1
DNA: TGTTCCAGCACCCAGGGGGGGGGTGGAGGCTACAGCTTC
CDR3: CSSTQGGGGGYSF

V: TRBV5-6
J: TRBJ2-2
size: few
D: .
DNA: TGTGCCAGCAGCTTGGCATCCAGAGTCACCGGGGAGTTGTTCTTT
CDR3: CASSLASRVTGELFF

V: TRBV5-4
J: TRBJ2-3
size: .
D: TRBD2
DNA: TGCGCCAGCAGTAACCTGGCGGCTAGCGGGAGTCGGAGAGATACGCAGTATTTT
CDR3: CASSNLAASGSRRDTQYF

V: TRBV28
J: TRBJ2-7
size: few
D: .
DNA: TGTGCCAGCAGCTCTACCCTCTCCTACGAGCAGGACTTC
CDR3: CASSSTLSYEQDF

V: TRBV6-2/TRBV6-3
J: TRBJ1-1
size: .
D: .
DNA: TGTGTCAGCAGTTACCCGGGGAACACTGAAACTTTCTTT
CDR3: CVSSYPGNTETFF

V: TRBV6-6
J: TRBJ2-3
size: .
D: TRBD2
DNA: TGTGCCAGCAGTTCCTGGGTAGCGGGAGGCCAAGATACACAGTATTTT
CDR3: CASSSWVAGGQDTQYF

V: TRBV7-9
J: TRBJ2-1
size: once
D: TRBD2
DNA: TGTACCAGCAACACCGGGACTAGCGGGAGGTATCAGTTCTTC
CDR3: CTSNTGTSGRYQFF

V: TRBV5-1
J: TRBJ2-3
size: .
D: TRBD2
DNA: TGCGCCATCAGCGAGACGGGACTAGCGTCGACAGATACGCAATATTTT
CDR3: CAISETGLASTDTQYF

V: TRBV20-1
J: TRBJ2-7
size: many
D: .
DNA: TGCAGTGCTAAACTTCCGGGACACATTTACGAGCAGTACTTC
CDR3: CSAKLPGHIYEQYF

V: TRBV7-6
J: TRBJ2-1
size: few
D: TRBD2
DNA: TGTGCCAGCAGCCGTGCGGGGACTAGCGGTGACAATGAGCAGTTCTTC
CDR3: CASSRAGTSGDNEQFF

V: TRBV20-1
J: TRBJ2-4
size: many
D: TRBD1
DNA: TGCAGTGCTAGCGGGGACAGCAAAAACATTCAGTACTTC
CDR3: CSASGDSKNIQYF

V: TRBV4-3
J: TRBJ2-1
size: .
D: TRBD2
DNA: TGCGCCAGCAGCCAAGATAGGGACTACGCCTACAATGAGCTGCTCTTC
CDR3: CASSQDRDYAYNELLF

V: TRBV11-2
J: TRBJ1-1
size: .
D: .
DNA: TGTGCCAGCAACCCCGTGACAGGAGCTTTCTTT
CDR3: CASNPVTGAFF

V: TRBV29-1
J: TRBJ2-2
size: .
D: .
DNA: TGCAGCACCGTAGGGTGGACCGGGGTACTGTTTTTT
CDR3: CSTVGWTGVLFF

V: TRBV5-4
J: TRBJ1-1
size: .
D: .
DNA: TGTGCCATCAGCCAACGGGGAGCAGAGAACACTGAAGCTTTCTTT
CDR3: CAISQRGAENTEAFF

V: TRBV6-1
J: TRBJ1-2
size: large
D: .
DNA: TGTGCCAGCAGTGAACGGTTCCTGGTCCTTAGATCTAACTATGGCTACACCTTC
CDR3: CASSERFLVLRSNYGYTF

V: TRBV11-3
J: TRBJ2-7
size: once
D: TRBD1
DNA: TGTGCCAGCCGCCGGGACAGGGATTACTCCTATGAGCGGTACTTC
CDR3: CASRRDRDYSYERYF

V: TRBV7-9
J: TRBJ2-7
size: .
D: TRBD2
DNA: TGTGCCAGCAGCTTCCCAGGACTAACGGGAGGCACTGCCTACGAGCAGTACTTC
CDR3: CASSFPGLTGGTAYEQYF

V: TRBV27
J: TRBJ2-6
size: .
D: .
DNA: TGTGCCAGCAGTCCAGGGGGGACTAGAGCTCCTGGGGCCAACGTCCTGACTTTC
CDR3: CASSPGGTRAPGANVLTF

V: TRBV11-3
J: TRBJ2-3
size: many
D: .
DNA: TGTGCCAGCAGTCCCGGAGGGGGAGGCACAGATACGCAGTATTTT
CDR3: CASSPGGGGTDTQYF

V: TRBV11-3
J: TRBJ1-1
size: many
D: .
DNA: TGTGCCAGCAGCCTGGGAGATTACACTGAAGCTTTCTTT
CDR3: CASSLGDYTEAFF

V: TRBV29-1
J: TRBJ1-1
size: .
D: .
DNA: TGCAGCGTTCTCAGCGGGAGAACCACTGAAGCTTTCTTT
CDR3: CSVLSGRTTEAFF

V: TRBV11-2
J: TRBJ1-4
size: .
D: .
DNA: .
CDR3: CAIGPGGENCFF

V: TRBV6-5
J: TRBJ2-1
size: .
D: .
DNA: TGTGACAGCAGCTCCCTTAAGGGGAATGAGCAGTTCTTC
CDR3: CDSSSLKGNEQFF

V: TRBV28
J: TRBJ1-1
size: few
D: .
DNA: TGTGCCAGCAGTTTAAGCGCTGAAGCTTTCTTT
CDR3: CASSLSAEAFF

V: TRBV5-5
J: TRBJ1-6
size: .
D: .
DNA: TGTGCCAGCAGCATGGACGTCAGTAATTCATTCCTCCACTTT
CDR3: CASSMDVSNSFLHF